This T cell receptor beta chain derives from a study of technical replicates of blood from several donors. With 0 bases removed from V and 8 bases from J, the gap between germline ends came to 14 bases. From germline, CDR1 is SGDLS and CDR2 YYNGEE. The CDR3 is 14 residues long. Assay: immunoSEQ multiplex PCR; the TCRdb copy retains only in-frame clones and omits some. The repertoire holds more than 75,000 clones, with 90% to 97% as singletons. The sequence derives from a human donor in good health. The genes are TRBV9 and TRBJ1-2; D might be TRBD1 (5 bases). The material sequenced was T cells isolated from PBMCs. CDR3 nucleotide sequence: TGTGCCAGCAGCGTAGGGTGGGGGGAGAAGGGCTACACCTTC. Translation: CASSVGWGEKGYTF. The full variable domain, its missing parts supplied by reference TRBV9 and TRBJ1-2, is DSGVTQTPKHLITATGQRVTLRCSPRSGDLSVYWYQQSLDQGLQFLIQYYNGEERAKGNILERFSAQQFPDLHSELNLSSLELGDSALYFCASSVGWGEKGYTFGSGTRLTVV.